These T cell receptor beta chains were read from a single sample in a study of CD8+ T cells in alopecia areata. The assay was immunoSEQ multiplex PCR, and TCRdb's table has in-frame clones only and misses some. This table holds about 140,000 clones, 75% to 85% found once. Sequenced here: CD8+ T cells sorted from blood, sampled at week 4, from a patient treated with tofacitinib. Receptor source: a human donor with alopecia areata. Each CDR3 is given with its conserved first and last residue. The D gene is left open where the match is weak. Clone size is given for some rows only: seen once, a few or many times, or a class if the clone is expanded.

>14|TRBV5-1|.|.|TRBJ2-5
CASRLWGHEETQYF
TGCGCCAGCAGGCTCTGGGGGCACGAAGAGACCCAGTACTTC
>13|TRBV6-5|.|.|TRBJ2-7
CASSYSRGGEQYF
TGTGCCAGCAGTTACTCGAGGGGAGGCGAGCAGTACTTC
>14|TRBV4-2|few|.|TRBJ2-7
CASSQDLGSYEQYF
TGTGCCAGCAGCCAAGATCTGGGTTCCTACGAGCAGTACTTC
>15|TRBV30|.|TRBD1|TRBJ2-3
CAWSAGTASTDTQYF
TGTGCCTGGAGTGCAGGGACAGCTAGCACAGATACGCAGTATTTT
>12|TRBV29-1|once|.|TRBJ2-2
CSVPLGSGELFF
TGCAGCGTCCCATTAGGGAGCGGGGAGCTGTTTTTT
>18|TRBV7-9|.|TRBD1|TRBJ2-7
CASSPTRDRGRSPHEQYF
TGTGCCAGCAGCCCAACCCGGGACAGGGGGCGCAGTCCCCACGAGCAGTACTTC
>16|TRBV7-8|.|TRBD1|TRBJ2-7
CASSLDPGQGAYEQYF
TGTGCCAGCAGCTTAGACCCGGGACAGGGGGCGTACGAGCAGTACTTC
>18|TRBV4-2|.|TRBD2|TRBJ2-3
CASSQDWPPGGHTDTQYF
TGTGCCAGCAGCCAAGATTGGCCCCCGGGGGGGCACACAGATACGCAGTATTTT
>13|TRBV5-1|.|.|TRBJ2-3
CASSLAGTDTQYF
TGCGCCAGCAGCTTGGCCGGGACGGATACGCAGTATTTT
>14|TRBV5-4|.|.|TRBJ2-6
CASRPSSGANVLTF
TGTGCCTCCAGACCCAGCTCTGGGGCCAACGTCCTGACTTTC
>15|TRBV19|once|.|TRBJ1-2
CASTPGWSANYGYTF
TGTGCCAGTACCCCGGGGTGGTCCGCTAACTATGGCTACACCTTC
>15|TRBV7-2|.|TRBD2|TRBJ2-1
CASSRSGGTYNEQFF
TGTGCCAGCAGCCGTAGCGGGGGGACTTACAATGAGCAGTTCTTC
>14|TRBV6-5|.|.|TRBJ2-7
CASSVERAAYEQYF
TGTGCCAGCAGTGTTGAACGGGCAGCCTACGAGCAGTACTTC
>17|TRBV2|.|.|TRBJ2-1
CASSRFDGGTSYNEQFF
TGTGCCAGCAGTAGGTTTGACGGGGGTACATCCTACAATGAGCAGTTCTTC
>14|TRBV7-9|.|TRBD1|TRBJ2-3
CASSSGQGTDTQYF
TGTGCCAGCAGCTCGGGACAGGGCACAGATACGCAGTATTTT
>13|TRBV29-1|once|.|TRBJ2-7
CSVMDFSSYEQYF
TGCAGCGTCATGGACTTTAGCTCCTACGAGCAGTACTTC
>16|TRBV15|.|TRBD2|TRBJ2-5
CATSPRTSGLRETQYF
TGTGCCACCAGCCCACGGACTAGCGGCCTACGGGAGACCCAGTACTTC